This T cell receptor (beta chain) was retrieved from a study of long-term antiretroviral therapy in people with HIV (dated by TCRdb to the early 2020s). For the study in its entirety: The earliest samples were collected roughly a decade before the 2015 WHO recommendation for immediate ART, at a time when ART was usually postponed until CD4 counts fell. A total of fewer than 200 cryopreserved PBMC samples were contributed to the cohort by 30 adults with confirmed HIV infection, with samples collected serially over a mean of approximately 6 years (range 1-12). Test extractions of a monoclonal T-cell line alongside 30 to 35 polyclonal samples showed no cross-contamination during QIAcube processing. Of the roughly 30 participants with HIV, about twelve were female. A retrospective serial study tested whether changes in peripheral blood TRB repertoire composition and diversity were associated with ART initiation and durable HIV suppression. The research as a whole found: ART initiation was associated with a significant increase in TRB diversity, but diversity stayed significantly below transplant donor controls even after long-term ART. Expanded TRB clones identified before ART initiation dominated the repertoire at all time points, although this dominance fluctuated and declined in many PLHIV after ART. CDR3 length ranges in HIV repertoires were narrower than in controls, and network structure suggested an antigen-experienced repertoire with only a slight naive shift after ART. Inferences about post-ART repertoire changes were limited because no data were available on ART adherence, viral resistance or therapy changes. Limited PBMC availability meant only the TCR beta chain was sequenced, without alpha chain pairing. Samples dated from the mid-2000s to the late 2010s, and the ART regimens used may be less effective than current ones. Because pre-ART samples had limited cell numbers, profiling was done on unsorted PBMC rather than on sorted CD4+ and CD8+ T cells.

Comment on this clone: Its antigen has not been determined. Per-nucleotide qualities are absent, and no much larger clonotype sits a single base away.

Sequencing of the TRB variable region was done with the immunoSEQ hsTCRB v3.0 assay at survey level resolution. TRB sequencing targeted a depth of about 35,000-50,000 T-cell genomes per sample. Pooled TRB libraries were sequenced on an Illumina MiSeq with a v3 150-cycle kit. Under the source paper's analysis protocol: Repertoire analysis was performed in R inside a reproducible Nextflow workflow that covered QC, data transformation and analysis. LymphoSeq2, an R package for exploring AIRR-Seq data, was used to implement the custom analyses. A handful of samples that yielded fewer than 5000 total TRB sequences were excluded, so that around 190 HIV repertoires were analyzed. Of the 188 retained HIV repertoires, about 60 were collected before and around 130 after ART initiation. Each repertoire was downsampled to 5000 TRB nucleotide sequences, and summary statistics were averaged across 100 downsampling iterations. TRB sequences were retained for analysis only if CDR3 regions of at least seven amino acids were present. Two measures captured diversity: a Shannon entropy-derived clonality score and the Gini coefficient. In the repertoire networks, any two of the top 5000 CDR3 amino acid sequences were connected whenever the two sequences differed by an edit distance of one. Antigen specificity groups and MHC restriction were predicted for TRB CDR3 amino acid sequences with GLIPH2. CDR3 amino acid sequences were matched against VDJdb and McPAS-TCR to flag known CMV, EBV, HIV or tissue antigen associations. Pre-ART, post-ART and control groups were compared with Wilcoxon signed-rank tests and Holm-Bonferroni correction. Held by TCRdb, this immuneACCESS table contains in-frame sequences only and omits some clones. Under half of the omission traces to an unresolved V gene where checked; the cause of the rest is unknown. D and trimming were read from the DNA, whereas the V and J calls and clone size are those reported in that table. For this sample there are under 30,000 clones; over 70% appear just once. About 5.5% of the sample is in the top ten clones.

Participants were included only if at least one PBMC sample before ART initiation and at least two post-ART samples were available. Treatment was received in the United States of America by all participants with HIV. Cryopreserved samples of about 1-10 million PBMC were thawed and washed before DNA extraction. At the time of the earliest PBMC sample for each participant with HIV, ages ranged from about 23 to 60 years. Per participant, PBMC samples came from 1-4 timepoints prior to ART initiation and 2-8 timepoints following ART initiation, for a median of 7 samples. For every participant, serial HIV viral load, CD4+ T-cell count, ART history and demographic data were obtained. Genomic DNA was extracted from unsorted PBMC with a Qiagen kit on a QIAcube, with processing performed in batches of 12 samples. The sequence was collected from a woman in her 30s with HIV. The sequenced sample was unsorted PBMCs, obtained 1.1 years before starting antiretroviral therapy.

In nucleotides, the sequence is TGTGCCAGTAGTATAACATCCGGGCGCGGCTACGAGCAGTACTTC. Its amino acids are CASSITSGRGYEQYF. The chain links TRBV19 with TRBJ2-7; no D segment can be confidently identified. The junction shows trimming of 2 bases on V and 3 bases on J, plus 14 bases between the germline ends. The germline V gene (reference sequence) yields LNHDA for CDR1 and SQIVND for CDR2. The CDR3 runs 15 amino acids, cysteine and phenylalanine included. CDR3 DNA is the only sequence kept; it has 45 bases, read in frame from the first base.